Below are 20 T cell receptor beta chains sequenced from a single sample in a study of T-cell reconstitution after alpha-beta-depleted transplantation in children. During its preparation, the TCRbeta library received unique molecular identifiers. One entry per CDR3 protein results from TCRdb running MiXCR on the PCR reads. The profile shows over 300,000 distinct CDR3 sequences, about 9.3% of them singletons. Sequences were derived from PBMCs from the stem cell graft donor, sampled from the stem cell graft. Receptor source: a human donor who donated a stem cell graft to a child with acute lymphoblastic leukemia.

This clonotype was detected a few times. The CDR3 sequence: CASSSKGEGSTDTQYF. The CDR3 nucleotides read TGTGCCAGCAGCTCCAAAGGGGAGGGTAGCACAGATACGCAGTATTTT. The chain has TRBV7-9 and TRBJ2-3, with 7 bases matching TRBD2. V shed 4 bases and J 0 bases; nucleotides not matched to a gene: 7. The germline gives CDR1 SEHNR, CDR2 FQNEAQ (reference sequence). The CDR3 has 16 amino acids. Looking up the rest from reference TRBV7-9 and TRBJ2-3 gives the full variable domain: DTGVSQNPRHKITKRGQNVTFRCDPISEHNRLYWYRQTLGQGPEFLTYFQNEAQLEKSRLLSDRFSAERPKGSFSTLEIQRTEQGDSAMYLCASSSKGEGSTDTQYFGPGTRLTVL.

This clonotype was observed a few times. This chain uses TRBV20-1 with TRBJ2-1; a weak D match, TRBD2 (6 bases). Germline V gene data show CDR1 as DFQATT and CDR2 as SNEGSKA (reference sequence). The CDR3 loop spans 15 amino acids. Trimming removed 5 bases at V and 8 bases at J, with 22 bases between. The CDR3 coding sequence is TGCAGTGCTCCTCCAGTGGGGGGTACTGCCGATGAGCAGTTCTTC. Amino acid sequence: CSAPPVGGTADEQFF.

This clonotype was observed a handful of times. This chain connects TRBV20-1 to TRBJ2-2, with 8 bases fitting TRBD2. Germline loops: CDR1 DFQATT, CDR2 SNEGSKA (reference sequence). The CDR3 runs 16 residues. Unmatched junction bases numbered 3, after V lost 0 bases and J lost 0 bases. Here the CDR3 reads CSARDPGRANTGELFF. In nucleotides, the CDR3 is TGCAGTGCTAGAGATCCCGGGAGGGCGAACACCGGGGAGCTGTTTTTT.

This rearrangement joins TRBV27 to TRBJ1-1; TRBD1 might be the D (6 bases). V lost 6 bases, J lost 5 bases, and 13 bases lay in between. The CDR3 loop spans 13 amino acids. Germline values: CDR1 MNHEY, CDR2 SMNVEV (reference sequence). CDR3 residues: CASRAGEGTEAFF. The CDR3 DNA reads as TGTGCCAGCAGGGCAGGGGAGGGTACTGAAGCTTTCTTT.

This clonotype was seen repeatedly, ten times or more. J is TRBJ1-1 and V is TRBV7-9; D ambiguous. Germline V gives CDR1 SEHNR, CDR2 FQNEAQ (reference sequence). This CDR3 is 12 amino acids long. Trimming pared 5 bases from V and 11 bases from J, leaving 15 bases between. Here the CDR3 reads CASSDTSFGAFF. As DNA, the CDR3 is TGTGCCAGCAGCGACACATCTTTTGGGGCTTTCTTT.

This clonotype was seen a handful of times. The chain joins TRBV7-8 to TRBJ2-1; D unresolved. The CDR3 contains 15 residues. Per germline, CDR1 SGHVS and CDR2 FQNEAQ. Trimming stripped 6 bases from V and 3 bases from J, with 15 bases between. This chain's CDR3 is CASSDRLDGYNEQFF. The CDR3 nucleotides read TGTGCCAGCAGTGACCGTTTGGACGGCTACAATGAGCAGTTCTTC. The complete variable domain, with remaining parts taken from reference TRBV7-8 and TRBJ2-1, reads GAGVSQSPRYKVAKRGQDVALRCDPISGHVSLFWYQQALGQGPEFLTYFQNEAQLDKSGLPSDRFFAERPEGSVSTLKIQRTQQEDSAVYLCASSDRLDGYNEQFFGPGTRLTVL.

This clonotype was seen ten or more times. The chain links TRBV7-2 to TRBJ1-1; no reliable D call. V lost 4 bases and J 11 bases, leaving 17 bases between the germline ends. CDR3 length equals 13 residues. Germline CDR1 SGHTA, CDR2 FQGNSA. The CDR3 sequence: CASSSSTHRGAFF. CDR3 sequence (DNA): TGTGCCAGCAGCTCCTCGACCCACCGTGGCGCTTTCTTT.

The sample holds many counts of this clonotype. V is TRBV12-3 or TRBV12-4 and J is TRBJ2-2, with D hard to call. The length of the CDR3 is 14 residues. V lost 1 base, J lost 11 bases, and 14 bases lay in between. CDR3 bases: TGTGCCAGCAGTTTAGATTTTACTCTGAGAGAGCTGTTTTTT. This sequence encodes CASSLDFTLRELFF.

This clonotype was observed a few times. The CDR3 sequence is CASSLTVGTSRFEGSGELFF. The CDR3 DNA reads as TGCGCCAGCAGCTTAACTGTCGGGACTAGCCGTTTCGAGGGATCCGGGGAGCTGTTTTTT. The chain links TRBV5-1 to TRBJ2-2; 9 bases match TRBD2. V was clipped by 2 bases and J by 6 bases; unmatched bases: 20. From germline, CDR1 is SGHRS and CDR2 YFSETQ. The length of the CDR3 is 20 residues.

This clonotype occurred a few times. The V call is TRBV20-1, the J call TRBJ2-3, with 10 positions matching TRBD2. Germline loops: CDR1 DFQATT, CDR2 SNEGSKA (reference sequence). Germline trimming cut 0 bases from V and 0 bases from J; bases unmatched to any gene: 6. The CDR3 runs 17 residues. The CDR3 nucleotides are TGCAGTGCTAGAGACATCCGACTAGCGGGCAGCACAGATACGCAGTATTTT. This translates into CSARDIRLAGSTDTQYF.

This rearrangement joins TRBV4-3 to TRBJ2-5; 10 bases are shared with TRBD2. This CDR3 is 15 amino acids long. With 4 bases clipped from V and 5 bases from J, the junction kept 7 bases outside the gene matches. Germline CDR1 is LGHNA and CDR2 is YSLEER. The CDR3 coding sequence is TGCGCCAGCAGCCTGTTTAGCGGGAGGACCGAGACCCAGTACTTC. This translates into CASSLFSGRTETQYF.

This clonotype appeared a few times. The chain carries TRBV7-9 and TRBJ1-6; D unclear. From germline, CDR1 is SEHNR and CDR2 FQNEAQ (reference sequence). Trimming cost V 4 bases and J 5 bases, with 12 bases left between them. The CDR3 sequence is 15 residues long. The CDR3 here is CASSSVGNNNSPLHF. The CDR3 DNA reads TGTGCCAGCAGCTCCGTGGGGAATAATAATTCACCCCTCCACTTT.

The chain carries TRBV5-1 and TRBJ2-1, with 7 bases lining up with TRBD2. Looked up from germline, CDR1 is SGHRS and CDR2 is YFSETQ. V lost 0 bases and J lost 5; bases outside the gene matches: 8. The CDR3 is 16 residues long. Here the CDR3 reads CASSLGGSGSHNEQFF. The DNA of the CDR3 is TGCGCCAGCAGCTTGGGAGGTAGCGGGTCCCACAATGAGCAGTTCTTC.

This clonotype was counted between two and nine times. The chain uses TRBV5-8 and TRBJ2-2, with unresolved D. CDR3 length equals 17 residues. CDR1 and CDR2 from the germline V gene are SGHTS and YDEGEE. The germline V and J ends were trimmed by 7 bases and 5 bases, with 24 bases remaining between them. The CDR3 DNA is TGTGCCAGCGCCCCGAGTGGTGATGGGCTTGGGACCGGGGAGCTGTTTTTT. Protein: CASAPSGDGLGTGELFF.

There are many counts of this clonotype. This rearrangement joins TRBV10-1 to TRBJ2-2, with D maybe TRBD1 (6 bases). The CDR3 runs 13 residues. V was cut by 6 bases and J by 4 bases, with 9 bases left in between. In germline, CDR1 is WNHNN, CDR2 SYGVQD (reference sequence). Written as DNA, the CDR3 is TGCGCCAGCAGAGGACAGAGCACCGGGGAGCTGTTTTTT. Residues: CASRGQSTGELFF.

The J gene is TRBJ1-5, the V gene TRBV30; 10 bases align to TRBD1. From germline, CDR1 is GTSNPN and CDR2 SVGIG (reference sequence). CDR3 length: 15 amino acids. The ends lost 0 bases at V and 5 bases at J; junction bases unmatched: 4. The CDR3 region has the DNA TGTGCCTGGAGTGTACCCGACAGGGGGCATCAGCCCCAGCATTTT. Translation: CAWSVPDRGHQPQHF.

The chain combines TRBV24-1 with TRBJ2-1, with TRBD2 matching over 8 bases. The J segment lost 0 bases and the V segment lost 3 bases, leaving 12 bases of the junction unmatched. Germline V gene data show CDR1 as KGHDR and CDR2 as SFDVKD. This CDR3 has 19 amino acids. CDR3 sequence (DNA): TGTGCCACCAGTGATGCGGGCGGGAGGCTCCGTAGCTCCTACAATGAGCAGTTCTTC. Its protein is CATSDAGGRLRSSYNEQFF.

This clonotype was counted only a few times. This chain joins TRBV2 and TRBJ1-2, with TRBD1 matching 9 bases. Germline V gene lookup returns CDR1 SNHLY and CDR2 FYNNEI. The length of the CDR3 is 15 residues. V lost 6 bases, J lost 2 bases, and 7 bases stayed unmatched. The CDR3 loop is CASSSEGQGNYGYTF. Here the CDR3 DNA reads TGTGCCAGCAGCTCCGAGGGACAGGGAAACTATGGCTACACCTTC.

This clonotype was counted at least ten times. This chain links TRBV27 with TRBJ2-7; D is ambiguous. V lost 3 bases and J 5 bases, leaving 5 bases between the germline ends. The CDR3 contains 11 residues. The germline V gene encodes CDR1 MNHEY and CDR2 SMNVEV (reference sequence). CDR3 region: CASSLGNEQYF. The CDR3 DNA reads TGTGCCAGCAGTTTGGGAAACGAGCAGTACTTC.

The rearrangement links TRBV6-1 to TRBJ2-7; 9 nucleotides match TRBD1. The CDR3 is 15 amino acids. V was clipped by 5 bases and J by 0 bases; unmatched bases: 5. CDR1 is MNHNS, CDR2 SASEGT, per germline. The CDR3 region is CASSRTGQGSYEQYF. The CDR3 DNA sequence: TGTGCCAGCAGTAGGACGGGACAGGGCTCCTACGAGCAGTACTTC.